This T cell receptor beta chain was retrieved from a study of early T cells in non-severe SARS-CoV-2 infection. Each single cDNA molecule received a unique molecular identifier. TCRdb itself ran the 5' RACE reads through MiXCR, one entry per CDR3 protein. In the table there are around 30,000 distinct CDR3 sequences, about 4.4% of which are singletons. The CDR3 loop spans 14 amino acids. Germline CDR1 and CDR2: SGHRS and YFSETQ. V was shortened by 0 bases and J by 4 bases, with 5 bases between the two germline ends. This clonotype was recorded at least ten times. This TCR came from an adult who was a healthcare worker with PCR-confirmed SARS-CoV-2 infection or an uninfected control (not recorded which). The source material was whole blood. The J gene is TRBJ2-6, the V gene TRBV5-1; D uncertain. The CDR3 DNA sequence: TGCGCCAGCAGCTTGGATCCGGGGGCCAACGTCCTGACTTTC. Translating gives CASSLDPGANVLTF.